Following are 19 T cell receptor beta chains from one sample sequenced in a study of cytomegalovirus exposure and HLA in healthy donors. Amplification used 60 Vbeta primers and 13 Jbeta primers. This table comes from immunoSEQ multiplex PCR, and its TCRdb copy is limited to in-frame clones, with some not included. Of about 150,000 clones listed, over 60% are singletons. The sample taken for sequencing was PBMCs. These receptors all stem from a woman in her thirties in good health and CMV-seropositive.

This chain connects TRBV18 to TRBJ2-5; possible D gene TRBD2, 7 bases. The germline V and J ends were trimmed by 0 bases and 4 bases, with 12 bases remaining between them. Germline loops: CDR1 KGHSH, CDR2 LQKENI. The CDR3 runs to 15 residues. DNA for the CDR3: TGTGCCAGCTCACCACCTCCGGGGGGCCGAGAGACCCAGTACTTC. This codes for CASSPPPGGRETQYF. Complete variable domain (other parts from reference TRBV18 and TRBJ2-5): NAGVMQNPRHLVRRRGQEARLRCSPMKGHSHVYWYRQLPEEGLKFMVYLQKENIIDESGMPKERFSAEFPKEGPSILRIQQVVRGDSAAYFCASSPPPGGRETQYFGPGTRLLVL.

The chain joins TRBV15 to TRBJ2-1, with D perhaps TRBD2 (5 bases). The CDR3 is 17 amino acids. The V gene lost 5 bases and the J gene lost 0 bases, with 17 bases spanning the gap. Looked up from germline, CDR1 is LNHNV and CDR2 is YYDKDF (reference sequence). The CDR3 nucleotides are TGTGCCACCAGCCCTGAGGAGAGGGTAAGCTCCTACAATGAGCAGTTCTTC. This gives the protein CATSPEERVSSYNEQFF.

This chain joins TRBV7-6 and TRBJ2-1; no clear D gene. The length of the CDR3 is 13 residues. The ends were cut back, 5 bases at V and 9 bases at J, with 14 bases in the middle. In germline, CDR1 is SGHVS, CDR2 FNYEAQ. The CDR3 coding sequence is TGTGCCAGCAGCCCAAGCGTATACGGTGAGCAGTTCTTC. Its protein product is CASSPSVYGEQFF.

CDR3 protein: CASSLGDTGGIYEQYF. The CDR3 region has the DNA TGTGCCAGCAGCTTGGGGGATACAGGGGGCATCTACGAGCAGTACTTC. V and J are TRBV13 and TRBJ2-7, with 9 nucleotides matching TRBD1. The germline CDR1 and CDR2 sequences are PRHDT and FYEKMQ (reference sequence). V lost 3 bases, J lost 3 bases, and 9 bases stayed unmatched. The CDR3 sequence is 16 residues long.

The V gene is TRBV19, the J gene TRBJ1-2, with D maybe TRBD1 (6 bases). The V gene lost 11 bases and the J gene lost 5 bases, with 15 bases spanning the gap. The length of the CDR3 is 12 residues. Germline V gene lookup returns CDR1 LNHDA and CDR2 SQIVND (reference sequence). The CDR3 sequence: CAGSTGPYGYTF. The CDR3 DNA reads TGTGCCGGGTCGACAGGCCCATATGGCTACACCTTC.

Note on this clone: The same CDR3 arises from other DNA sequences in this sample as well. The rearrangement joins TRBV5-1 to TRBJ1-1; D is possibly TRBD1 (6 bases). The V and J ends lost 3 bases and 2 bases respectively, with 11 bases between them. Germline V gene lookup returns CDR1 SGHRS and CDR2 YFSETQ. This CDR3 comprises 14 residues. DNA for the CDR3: TGCGCCAGCAGCTCCCTGACAGGTAACACTGAAGCTTTCTTT. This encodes CASSSLTGNTEAFF.

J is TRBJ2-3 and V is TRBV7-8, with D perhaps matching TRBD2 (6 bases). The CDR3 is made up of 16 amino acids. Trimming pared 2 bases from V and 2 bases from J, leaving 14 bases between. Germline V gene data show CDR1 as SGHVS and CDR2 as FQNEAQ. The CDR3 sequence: CASSLLGGAATDTQYF. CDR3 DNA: TGTGCCAGCAGCTTACTCGGCGGGGCTGCCACAGATACGCAGTATTTT.

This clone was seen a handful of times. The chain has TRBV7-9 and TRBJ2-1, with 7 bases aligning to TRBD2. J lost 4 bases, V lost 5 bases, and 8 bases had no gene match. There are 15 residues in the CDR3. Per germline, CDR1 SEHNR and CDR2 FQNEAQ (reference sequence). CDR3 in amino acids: CASSPRDYRYNEQFF. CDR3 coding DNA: TGTGCCAGCAGCCCCCGGGACTACCGTTACAATGAGCAGTTCTTC.

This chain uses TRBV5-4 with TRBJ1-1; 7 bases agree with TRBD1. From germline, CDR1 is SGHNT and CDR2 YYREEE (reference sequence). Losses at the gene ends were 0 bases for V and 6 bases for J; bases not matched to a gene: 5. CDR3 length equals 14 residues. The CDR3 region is CASSLEGTESEAFF. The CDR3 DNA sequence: TGTGCCAGCAGCTTGGAGGGGACAGAATCTGAAGCTTTCTTT.

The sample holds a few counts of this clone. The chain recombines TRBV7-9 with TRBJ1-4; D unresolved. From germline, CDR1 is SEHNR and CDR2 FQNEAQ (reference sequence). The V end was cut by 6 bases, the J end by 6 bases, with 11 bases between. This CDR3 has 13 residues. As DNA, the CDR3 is TGTGCCAGCAGAGGCGGAGGAGATGAAAAACTGTTTTTT. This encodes CASRGGGDEKLFF.

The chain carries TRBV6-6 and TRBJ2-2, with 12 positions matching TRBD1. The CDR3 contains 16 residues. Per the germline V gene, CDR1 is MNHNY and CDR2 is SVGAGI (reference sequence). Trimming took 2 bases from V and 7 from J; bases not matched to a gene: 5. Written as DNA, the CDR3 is TGTGCCAGCAGTTACGGTGGGACAGGGGGCGGCGGGGAGCTGTTTTTT. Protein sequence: CASSYGGTGGGGELFF.

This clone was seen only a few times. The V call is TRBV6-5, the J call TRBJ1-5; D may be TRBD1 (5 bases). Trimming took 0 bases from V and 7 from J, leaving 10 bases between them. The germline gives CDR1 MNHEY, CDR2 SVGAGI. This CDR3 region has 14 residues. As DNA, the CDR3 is TGTGCCAGCAGTTACTCGGGGCCGCCACAGCCCCAGCATTTT. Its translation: CASSYSGPPQPQHF.

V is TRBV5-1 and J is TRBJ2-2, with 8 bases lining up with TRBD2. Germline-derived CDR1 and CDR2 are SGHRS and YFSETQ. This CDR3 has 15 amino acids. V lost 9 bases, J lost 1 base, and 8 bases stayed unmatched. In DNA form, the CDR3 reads TGCGCCACCACCACGGGAGGGGAGAACACCGGGGAGCTGTTTTTT. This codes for CATTTGGENTGELFF.

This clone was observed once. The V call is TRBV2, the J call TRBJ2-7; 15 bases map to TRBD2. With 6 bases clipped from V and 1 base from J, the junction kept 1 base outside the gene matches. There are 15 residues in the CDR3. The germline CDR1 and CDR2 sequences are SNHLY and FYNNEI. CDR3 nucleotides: TGTGCCAGCAGCGGGACTAGCGGGAGGTCCTACGAGCAGTACTTC. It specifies CASSGTSGRSYEQYF.

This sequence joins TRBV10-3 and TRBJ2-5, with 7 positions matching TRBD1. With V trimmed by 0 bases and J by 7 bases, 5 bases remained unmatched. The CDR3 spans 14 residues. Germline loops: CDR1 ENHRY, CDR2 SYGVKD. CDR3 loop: CAISESGQVGTQYF. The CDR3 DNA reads TGTGCCATCAGTGAGTCAGGACAGGTGGGGACCCAGTACTTC.

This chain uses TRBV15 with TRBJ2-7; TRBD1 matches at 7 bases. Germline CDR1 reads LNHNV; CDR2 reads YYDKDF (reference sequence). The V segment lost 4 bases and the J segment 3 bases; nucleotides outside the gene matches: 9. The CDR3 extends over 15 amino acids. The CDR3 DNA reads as TGTGCCACCAGCACACCGGGACAGAACCTCTACGAGCAGTACTTC. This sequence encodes CATSTPGQNLYEQYF.

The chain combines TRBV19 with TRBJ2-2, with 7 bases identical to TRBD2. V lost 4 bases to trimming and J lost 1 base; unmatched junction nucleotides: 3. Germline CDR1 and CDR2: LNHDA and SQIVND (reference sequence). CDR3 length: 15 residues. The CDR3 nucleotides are TGTGCCAGTAGTAGGGGGACTAAGAACACCGGGGAGCTGTTTTTT. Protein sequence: CASSRGTKNTGELFF.

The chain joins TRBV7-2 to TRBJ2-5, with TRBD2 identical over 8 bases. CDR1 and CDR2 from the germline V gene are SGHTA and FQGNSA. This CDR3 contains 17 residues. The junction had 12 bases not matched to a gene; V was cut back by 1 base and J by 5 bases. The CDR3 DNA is TGTGCCAGCAGCTTAGGAGGCGGGAGGCGTCTGGAGGAGACCCAGTACTTC. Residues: CASSLGGGRRLEETQYF.

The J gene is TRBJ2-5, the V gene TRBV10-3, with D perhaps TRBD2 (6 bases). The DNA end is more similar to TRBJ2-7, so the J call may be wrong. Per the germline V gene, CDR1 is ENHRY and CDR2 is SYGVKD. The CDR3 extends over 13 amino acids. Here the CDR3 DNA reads TGTGCCATCAGGAACGGGACTTCTTACGAGCAGTACTTC. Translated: CAIRNGTSYEQYF.